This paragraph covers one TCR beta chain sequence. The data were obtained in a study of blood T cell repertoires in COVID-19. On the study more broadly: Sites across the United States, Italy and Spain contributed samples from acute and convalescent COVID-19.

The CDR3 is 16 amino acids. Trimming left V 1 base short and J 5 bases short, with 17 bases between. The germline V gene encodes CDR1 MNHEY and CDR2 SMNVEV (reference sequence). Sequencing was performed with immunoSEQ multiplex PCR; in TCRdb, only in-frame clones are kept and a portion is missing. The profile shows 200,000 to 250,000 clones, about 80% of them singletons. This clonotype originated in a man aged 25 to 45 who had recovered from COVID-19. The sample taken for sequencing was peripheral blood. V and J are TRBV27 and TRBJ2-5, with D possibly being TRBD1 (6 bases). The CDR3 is CASSLLRLGTRETQYF. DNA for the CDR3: TGTGCCAGCAGTTTATTAAGGCTTGGGACACGCGAGACCCAGTACTTC.